This T cell receptor (beta chain) was sequenced for a study of blood T cell repertoires in COVID-19. Trimming cost V 5 bases and J 4 bases; bases outside gene matches: 5. The CDR3 runs to 14 residues. The V gene's germline CDR1 is SEHNR and CDR2 FQNEAQ (reference sequence). Produced via immunoSEQ multiplex PCR; TCRdb's table is partial and in-frame only. The top ten clones hold 2% to 3% of a sample with about 280,000 clones, less than 85% of them seen once. Sequenced sample: PBMCs or T cells enriched from blood (not recorded which). This sequence joins TRBV7-9 and TRBJ1-1, with TRBD1 matching over 9 bases. This clonotype originated in a woman aged 45-65 years who had recovered from COVID-19. DNA of the CDR3: TGTGCCAGCAGCCGGGACAGGGTTAGCACTGAAGCTTTCTTT. Protein sequence: CASSRDRVSTEAFF.